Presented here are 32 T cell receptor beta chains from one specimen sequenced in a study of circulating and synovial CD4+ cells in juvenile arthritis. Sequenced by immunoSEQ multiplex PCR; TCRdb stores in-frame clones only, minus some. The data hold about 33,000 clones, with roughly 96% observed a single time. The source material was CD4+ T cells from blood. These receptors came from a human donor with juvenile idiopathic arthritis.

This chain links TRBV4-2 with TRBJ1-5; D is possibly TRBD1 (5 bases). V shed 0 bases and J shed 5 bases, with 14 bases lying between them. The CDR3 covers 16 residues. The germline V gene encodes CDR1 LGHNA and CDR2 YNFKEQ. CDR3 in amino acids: CASSQDLPDNYQPQHF. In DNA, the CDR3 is TGTGCCAGCAGCCAAGATCTACCGGACAACTATCAGCCCCAGCATTTT.

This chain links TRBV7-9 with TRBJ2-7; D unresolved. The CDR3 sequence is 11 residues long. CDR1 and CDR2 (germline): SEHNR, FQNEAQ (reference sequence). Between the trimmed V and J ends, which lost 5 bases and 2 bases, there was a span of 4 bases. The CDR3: CASSVTYEQYF. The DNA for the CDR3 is TGTGCCAGCAGCGTCACCTACGAGCAGTACTTC.

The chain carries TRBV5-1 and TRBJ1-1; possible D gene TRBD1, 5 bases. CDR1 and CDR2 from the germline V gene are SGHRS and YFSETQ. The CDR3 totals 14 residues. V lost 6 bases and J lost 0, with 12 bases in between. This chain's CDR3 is CASTEQVLNTEAFF. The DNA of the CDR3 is TGCGCCAGCACCGAACAGGTCCTGAACACTGAAGCTTTCTTT.

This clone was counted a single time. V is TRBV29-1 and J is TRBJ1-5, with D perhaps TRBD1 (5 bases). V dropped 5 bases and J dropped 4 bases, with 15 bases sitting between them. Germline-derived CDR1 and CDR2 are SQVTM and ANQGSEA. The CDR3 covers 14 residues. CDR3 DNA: TGCAGCGTTAGGCTAACAGGCGGTAATCAGCCCCAGCATTTT. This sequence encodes CSVRLTGGNQPQHF.

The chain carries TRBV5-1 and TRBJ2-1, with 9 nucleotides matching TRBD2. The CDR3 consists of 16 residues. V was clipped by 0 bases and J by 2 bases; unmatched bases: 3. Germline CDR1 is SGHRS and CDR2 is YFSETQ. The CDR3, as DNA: TGCGCCAGCAGCTTGGTCGGCGGGGGGGCCTACAATGAGCAGTTCTTC. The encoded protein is CASSLVGGGAYNEQFF.

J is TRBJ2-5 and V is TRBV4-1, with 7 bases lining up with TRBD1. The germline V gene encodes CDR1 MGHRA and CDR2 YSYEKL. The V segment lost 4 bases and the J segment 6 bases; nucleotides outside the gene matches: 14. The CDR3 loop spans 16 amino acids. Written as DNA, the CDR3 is TGCGCCAGCAGCCCTACCGGGGAATGGACAGGCAAGACCCAGTACTTC. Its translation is CASSPTGEWTGKTQYF.

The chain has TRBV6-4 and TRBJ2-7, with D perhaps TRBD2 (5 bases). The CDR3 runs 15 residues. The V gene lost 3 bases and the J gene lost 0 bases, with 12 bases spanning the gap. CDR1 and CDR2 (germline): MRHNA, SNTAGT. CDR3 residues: CASSEWAGNSYEQYF. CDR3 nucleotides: TGTGCCAGCAGTGAGTGGGCGGGCAACTCCTACGAGCAGTACTTC.

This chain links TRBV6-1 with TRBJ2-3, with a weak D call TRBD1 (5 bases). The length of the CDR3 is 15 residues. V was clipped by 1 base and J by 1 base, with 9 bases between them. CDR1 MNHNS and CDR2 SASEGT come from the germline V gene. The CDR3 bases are TGTGCCAGCAGTGAAGGACAGCCCGGCACAGATACGCAGTATTTT. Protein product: CASSEGQPGTDTQYF.

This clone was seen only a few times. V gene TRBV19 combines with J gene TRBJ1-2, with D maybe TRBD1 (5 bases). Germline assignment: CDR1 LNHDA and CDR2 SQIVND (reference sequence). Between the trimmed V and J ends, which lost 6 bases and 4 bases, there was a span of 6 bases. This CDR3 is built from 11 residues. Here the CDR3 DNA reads TGTGCCAGTAGGACAGCCTATGGCTACACCTTC. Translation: CASRTAYGYTF.

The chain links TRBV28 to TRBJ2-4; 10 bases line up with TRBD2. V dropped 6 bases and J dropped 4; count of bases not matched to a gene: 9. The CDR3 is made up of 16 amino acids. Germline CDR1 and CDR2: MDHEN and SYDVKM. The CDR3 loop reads CASSDFSGGQKNIQYF. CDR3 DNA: TGTGCCAGCAGCGATTTTAGCGGGGGGCAAAAAAACATTCAGTACTTC.

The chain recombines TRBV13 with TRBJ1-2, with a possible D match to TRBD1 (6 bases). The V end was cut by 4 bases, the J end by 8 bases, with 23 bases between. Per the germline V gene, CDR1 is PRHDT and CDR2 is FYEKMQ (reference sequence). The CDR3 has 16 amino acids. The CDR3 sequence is CASSSETGPEGEGYTF. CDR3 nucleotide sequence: TGTGCCAGCAGCTCCGAAACAGGGCCCGAGGGGGAGGGCTACACCTTC.

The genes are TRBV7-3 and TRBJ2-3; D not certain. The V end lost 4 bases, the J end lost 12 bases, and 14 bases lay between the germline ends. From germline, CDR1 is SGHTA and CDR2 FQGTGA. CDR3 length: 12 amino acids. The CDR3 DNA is TGTGCCAGCAGCTCGGTAGAAACCCCTCAGTATTTT. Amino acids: CASSSVETPQYF.

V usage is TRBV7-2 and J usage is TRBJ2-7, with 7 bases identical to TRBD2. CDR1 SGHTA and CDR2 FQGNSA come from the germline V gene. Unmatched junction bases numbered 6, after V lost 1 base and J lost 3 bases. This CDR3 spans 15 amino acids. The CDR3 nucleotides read TGTGCCAGCAGCTTAGTTCCAGGGAGGGACTACGAGCAGTACTTC. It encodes CASSLVPGRDYEQYF.

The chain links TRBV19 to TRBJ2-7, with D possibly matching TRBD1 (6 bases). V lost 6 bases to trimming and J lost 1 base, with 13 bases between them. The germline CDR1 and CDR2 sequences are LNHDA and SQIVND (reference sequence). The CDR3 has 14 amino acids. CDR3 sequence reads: CASRRDRISYEQYF. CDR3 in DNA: TGTGCCAGTAGGCGAGACAGGATATCCTACGAGCAGTACTTC.

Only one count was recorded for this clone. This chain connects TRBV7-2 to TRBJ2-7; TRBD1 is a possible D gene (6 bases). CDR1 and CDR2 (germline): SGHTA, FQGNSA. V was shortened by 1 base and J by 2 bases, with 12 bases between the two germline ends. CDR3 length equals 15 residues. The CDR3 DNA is TGTGCCAGCAGCTTAGTACCCGACAGGACCTACGAGCAGTACTTC. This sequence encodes CASSLVPDRTYEQYF.

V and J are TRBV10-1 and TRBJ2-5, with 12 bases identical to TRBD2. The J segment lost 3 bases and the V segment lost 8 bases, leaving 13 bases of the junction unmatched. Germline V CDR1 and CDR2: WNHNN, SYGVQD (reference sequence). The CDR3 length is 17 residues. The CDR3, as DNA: TGCGCCAGCCCGGGGGCTAGCGGGGGGGCCTGGGAAGAGACCCAGTACTTC. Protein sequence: CASPGASGGAWEETQYF.

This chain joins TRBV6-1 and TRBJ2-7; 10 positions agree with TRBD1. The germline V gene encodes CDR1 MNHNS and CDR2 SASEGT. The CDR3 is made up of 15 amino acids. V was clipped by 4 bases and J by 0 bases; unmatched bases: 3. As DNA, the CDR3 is TGTGCCAGCAGTGTCGACAGGGGGCTCTCCTACGAGCAGTACTTC. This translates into CASSVDRGLSYEQYF.

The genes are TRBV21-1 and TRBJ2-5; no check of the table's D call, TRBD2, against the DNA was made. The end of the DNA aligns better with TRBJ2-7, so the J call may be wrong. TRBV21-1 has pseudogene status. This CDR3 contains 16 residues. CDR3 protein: CASSKVGGTSPNEQYF. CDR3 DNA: TGTGCCAGCAGCAAAGTCGGGGGGACTAGCCCCAACGAGCAGTACTTC.

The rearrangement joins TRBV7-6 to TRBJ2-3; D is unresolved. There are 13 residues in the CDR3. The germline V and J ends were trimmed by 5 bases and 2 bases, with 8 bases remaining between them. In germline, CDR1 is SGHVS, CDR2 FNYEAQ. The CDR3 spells CASSEVNTDTQYF. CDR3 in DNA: TGTGCCAGCAGCGAGGTAAACACAGATACGCAGTATTTT.

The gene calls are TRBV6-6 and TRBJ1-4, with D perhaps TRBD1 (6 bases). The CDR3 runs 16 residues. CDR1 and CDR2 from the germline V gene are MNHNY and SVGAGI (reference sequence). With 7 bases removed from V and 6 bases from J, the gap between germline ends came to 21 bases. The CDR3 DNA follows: TGTGCCAGCACCGCGGACAGCCGAAGTCGTGATGAAAAACTGTTTTTT. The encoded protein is CASTADSRSRDEKLFF.

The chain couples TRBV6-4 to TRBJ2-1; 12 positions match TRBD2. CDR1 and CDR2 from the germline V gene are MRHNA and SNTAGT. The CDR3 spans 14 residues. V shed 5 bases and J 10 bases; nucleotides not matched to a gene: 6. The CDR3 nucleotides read TGTGCCAGCAGTCCGACTAGCGGGAGAGCGGAGCAGTTCTTC. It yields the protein CASSPTSGRAEQFF.

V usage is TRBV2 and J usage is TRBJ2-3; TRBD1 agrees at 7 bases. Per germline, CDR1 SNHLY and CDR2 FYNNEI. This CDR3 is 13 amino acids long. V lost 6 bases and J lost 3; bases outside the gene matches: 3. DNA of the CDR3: TGTGCCAGCAGGGAGACAGGGACAGATACGCAGTATTTT. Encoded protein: CASRETGTDTQYF.

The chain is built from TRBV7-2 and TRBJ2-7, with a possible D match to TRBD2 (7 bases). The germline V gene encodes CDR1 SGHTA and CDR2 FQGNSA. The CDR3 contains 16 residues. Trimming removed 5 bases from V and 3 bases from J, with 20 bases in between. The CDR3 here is CASSRTSGGGGYEQYF. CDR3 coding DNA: TGTGCCAGCAGCCGGACCTCCGGAGGGGGGGGCTACGAGCAGTACTTC.

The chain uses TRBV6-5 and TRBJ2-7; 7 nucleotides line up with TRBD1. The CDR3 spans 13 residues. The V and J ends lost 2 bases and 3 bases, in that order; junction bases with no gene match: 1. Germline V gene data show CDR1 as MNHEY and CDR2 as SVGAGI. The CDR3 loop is CASSYRGHYEQYF. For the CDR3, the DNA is TGTGCCAGCAGTTACAGGGGGCACTACGAGCAGTACTTC.

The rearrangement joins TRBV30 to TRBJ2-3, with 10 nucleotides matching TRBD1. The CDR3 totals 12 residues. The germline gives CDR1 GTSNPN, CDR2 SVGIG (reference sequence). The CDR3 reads CTGGTGADTQYF. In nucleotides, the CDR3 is TGTACTGGGGGGACAGGGGCAGATACGCAGTATTTT.

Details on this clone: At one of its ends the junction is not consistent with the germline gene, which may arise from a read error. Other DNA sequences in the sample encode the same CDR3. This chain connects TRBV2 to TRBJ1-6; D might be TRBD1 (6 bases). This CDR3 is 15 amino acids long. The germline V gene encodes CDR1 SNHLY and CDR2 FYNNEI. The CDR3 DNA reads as TGTGCCAGCAGTGCGGGGGGCTCCTATAATTCCCCCCTCCACTTT. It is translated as CASSAGGSYNSPLHF.

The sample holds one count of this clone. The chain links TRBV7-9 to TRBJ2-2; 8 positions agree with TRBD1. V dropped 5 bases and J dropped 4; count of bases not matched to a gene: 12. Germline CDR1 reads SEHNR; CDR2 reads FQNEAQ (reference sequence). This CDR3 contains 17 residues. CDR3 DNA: TGTGCCAGCAGCCAACCGCACCGGACAGGGCTCACCGGGGAGCTGTTTTTT. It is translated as CASSQPHRTGLTGELFF. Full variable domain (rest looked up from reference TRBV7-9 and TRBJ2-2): DTGVSQNPRHKITKRGQNVTFRCDPISEHNRLYWYRQTLGQGPEFLTYFQNEAQLEKSRLLSDRFSAERPKGSFSTLEIQRTEQGDSAMYLCASSQPHRTGLTGELFFGEGSRLTVL.

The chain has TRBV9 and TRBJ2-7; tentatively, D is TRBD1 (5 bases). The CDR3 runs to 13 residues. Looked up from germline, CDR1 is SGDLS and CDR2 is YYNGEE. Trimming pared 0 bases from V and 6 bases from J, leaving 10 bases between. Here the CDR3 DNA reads TGTGCCAGCAGCGTAGGGGGCCAGGCCGAGCAGTACTTC. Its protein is CASSVGGQAEQYF. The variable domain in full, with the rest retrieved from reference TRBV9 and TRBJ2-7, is DSGVTQTPKHLITATGQRVTLRCSPRSGDLSVYWYQQSLDQGLQFLIQYYNGEERAKGNILERFSAQQFPDLHSELNLSSLELGDSALYFCASSVGGQAEQYFGPGTRLTVT.

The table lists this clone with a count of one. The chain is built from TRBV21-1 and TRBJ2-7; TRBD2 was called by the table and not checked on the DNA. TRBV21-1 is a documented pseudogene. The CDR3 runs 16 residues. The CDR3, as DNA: TGTGCCAGCAGCAAAGTCGGGGGGACTAGCCCCAACGAGCAGTACTTC. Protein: CASSKVGGTSPNEQYF.

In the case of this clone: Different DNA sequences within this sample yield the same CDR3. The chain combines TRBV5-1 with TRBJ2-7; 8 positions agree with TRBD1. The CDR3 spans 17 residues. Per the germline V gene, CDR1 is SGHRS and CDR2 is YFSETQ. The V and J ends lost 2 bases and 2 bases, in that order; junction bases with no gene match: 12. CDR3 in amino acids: CASSFPRGQGNTYEQYF. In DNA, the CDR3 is TGCGCCAGCAGCTTCCCTCGCGGACAGGGAAACACCTACGAGCAGTACTTC.

CDR3 sequence reads: CASSQDEAGQGAHEQYF. DNA of the CDR3: TGCGCCAGCAGCCAAGATGAGGCGGGACAGGGGGCCCACGAGCAGTACTTC. This rearrangement joins TRBV4-1 to TRBJ2-7; TRBD1 agrees at 12 bases. With 0 bases clipped from V and 5 bases from J, the junction kept 8 bases outside the gene matches. Per the germline V gene, CDR1 is MGHRA and CDR2 is YSYEKL. This CDR3 contains 17 residues.

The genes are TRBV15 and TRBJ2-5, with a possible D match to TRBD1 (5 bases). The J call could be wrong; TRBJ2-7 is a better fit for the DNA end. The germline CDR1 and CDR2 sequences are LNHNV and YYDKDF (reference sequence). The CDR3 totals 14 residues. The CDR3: CATSRETGAYEQYF. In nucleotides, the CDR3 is TGTGCCACCAGCAGAGAAACAGGAGCCTACGAGCAGTACTTC.